Below, 32 T cell receptor beta chains from the same sample are listed, as sequenced in a study of Ad26.COV2.S vaccination and SARS-CoV-2 variants. Treatment of the sample: 19 received Ad26.COV2.S at low or high dose, single or two shots; roughly five received placebo; per-sample allocation not given. Day 63 after the first injection of vaccine or placebo was the sampling time. The assay was immunoSEQ multiplex PCR, and TCRdb's table has in-frame clones only and misses some. Of about 480,000 clones listed, around nine tenths are singletons. The sample here was peripheral blood, taken in a trial of Ad26.COV2.S vaccine versus placebo. The receptors derive from a person aged 18-65 years who received the Ad26.COV2.S COVID-19 vaccine or a placebo.

About this clone: The identical CDR3 is also encoded by other nucleotide sequences in the sample. The rearrangement joins TRBV18 to TRBJ1-2, with D tentatively TRBD1 (6 bases). From germline, CDR1 is KGHSH and CDR2 LQKENI. The ends were cut back, 3 bases at V and 2 bases at J, with 10 bases in the middle. This CDR3 is built from 14 residues. CDR3 residues: CASSPGGGNYGYTF. CDR3 DNA: TGTGCCAGCTCACCGGGAGGGGGAAACTATGGCTACACCTTC.

A single count supports this clone. The chain is built from TRBV7-9 and TRBJ2-5; D ambiguous. V was pared by 1 base and J by 5 bases, with 8 bases between. Germline assignment: CDR1 SEHNR and CDR2 FQNEAQ (reference sequence). This CDR3 is built from 13 residues. CDR3 loop: CASSLEVAETQYF. The CDR3 DNA is TGTGCCAGCAGCTTAGAAGTTGCCGAGACCCAGTACTTC.

This chain's CDR3 is CASSNQLAGTGYYNEQFF. The CDR3 DNA sequence: TGTGCCAGTAGTAATCAATTAGCCGGGACAGGGTACTACAATGAGCAGTTCTTC. J is TRBJ2-1 and V is TRBV19, with 9 bases identical to TRBD1. There are 18 residues in the CDR3. CDR1 is LNHDA, CDR2 SQIVND, per germline (reference sequence). V lost 4 bases and J lost 3; bases outside the gene matches: 13.

CDR3 amino acids: CASSLRYSGRARTGELFF. As DNA, the CDR3 is TGTGCCAGCAGTCTCCGATATAGCGGGAGGGCCAGGACCGGGGAGCTGTTTTTT. The chain carries TRBV28 and TRBJ2-2, with TRBD2 identical over 11 bases. CDR1 and CDR2 (germline): MDHEN, SYDVKM. V was clipped by 5 bases and J by 5 bases; unmatched bases: 13. This CDR3 comprises 18 residues.

This chain connects TRBV11-3 to TRBJ1-3; a weak D match, TRBD1 (5 bases). This CDR3 comprises 14 residues. Trimming left V 5 bases short and J 0 bases short, with 8 bases between. Germline V CDR1 and CDR2: SGHNT, YENEEA. This chain's CDR3 is CASSPGGSGNTIYF. The CDR3 nucleotides read TGTGCCAGCAGCCCTGGGGGCTCTGGAAACACCATATATTTT.

There are a few counts of this clone. V and J are TRBV9 and TRBJ2-5; D may be TRBD1 or TRBD2 (6 bases each). The CDR3 has 14 residues. Germline V lookup: CDR1 SGDLS, CDR2 YYNGEE. Deletions cut 3 bases from V and 2 bases from J, with 11 bases between. The CDR3 DNA sequence: TGTGCCAGCAGCGCTAGGGGGACTCAAGAGACCCAGTACTTC. Encoded protein: CASSARGTQETQYF.

This chain uses TRBV5-1 with TRBJ2-7; D possibly corresponds to TRBD2 (6 bases). CDR1 and CDR2 (germline): SGHRS, YFSETQ. This CDR3 is 14 amino acids long. Trimming stripped 2 bases from V and 6 bases from J, with 15 bases between. The CDR3 sequence: CASSFGGTLREQYF. Here the CDR3 DNA reads TGCGCCAGCAGCTTCGGGGGTACCTTACGCGAGCAGTACTTC.

J is TRBJ2-5 and V is TRBV5-6; no clear D. CDR1 and CDR2 (germline): SGHDT, YYEEEE. This CDR3 spans 13 amino acids. V dropped 4 bases and J dropped 3 bases, with 10 bases sitting between them. The CDR3 DNA is TGTGCCAGCAGCAAAAGACGGAAAGAGACCCAGTACTTC. Its protein product is CASSKRRKETQYF. Based on the CDR3 plus reference TRBV5-6 and TRBJ2-5, the full variable domain is DAGVTQSPTHLIKTRGQQVTLRCSPKSGHDTVSWYQQALGQGPQFIFQYYEEEERQRGNFPDRFSGHQFPNYSSELNVNALLLGDSALYLCASSKRRKETQYFGPGTRLLVL.

This rearrangement joins TRBV20-1 to TRBJ2-3; 11 nucleotides align to TRBD2. V lost 3 bases to trimming and J lost 3 bases; unmatched junction nucleotides: 14. CDR1 is DFQATT, CDR2 SNEGSKA, per germline (reference sequence). The CDR3 is 18 amino acids. The CDR3 loop reads CSASRLAGGPSHTDTQYF. The DNA for the CDR3 is TGCAGTGCTAGTCGTCTAGCGGGAGGCCCGTCCCATACAGATACGCAGTATTTT.

The chain is built from TRBV7-8 and TRBJ2-3; 12 nucleotides line up with TRBD2. Germline values: CDR1 SGHVS, CDR2 FQNEAQ. The length of the CDR3 is 17 residues. V trimming: 7 bases; J trimming: 6 bases; junction bases outside the gene matches: 14. CDR3 residues: CASTQGYASGREDTQYF. The CDR3 DNA reads TGTGCCAGCACCCAGGGGTATGCTAGCGGGAGGGAGGATACGCAGTATTTT. Complete variable domain (other parts from reference TRBV7-8 and TRBJ2-3): GAGVSQSPRYKVAKRGQDVALRCDPISGHVSLFWYQQALGQGPEFLTYFQNEAQLDKSGLPSDRFFAERPEGSVSTLKIQRTQQEDSAVYLCASTQGYASGREDTQYFGPGTRLTVL.

This CDR3 reads CASSLSGRVNTEAFF. The CDR3 coding sequence is TGTGCCAGCAGTTTGTCGGGAAGGGTGAACACTGAAGCTTTCTTT. The chain carries TRBV28 and TRBJ1-1; no firm D call. V gave up 3 bases and J gave up 0 bases, with 11 bases separating them. Germline V gene sequence: CDR1 MDHEN, CDR2 SYDVKM. The CDR3 spans 15 residues.

The chain carries TRBV30 and TRBJ2-5; 8 nucleotides match TRBD2. The CDR3 is 15 amino acids. Trimming cost V 0 bases and J 1 base; bases outside gene matches: 4. Per the germline V gene, CDR1 is GTSNPN and CDR2 is SVGIG (reference sequence). CDR3 sequence reads: CAWSVRGTSQETQYF. In DNA form, the CDR3 reads TGTGCCTGGAGTGTACGGGGGACTAGCCAAGAGACCCAGTACTTC.

The V and J genes are TRBV7-2 and TRBJ2-5; D not certain. V dropped 1 base and J dropped 2 bases, with 5 bases sitting between them. Per the germline V gene, CDR1 is SGHTA and CDR2 is FQGNSA. This CDR3 spans 13 amino acids. In DNA form, the CDR3 reads TGTGCCAGCAGCTTAGACTCTCAAGAGACCCAGTACTTC. The encoded protein is CASSLDSQETQYF.

This clone was seen only a few times. V and J are TRBV5-1 and TRBJ1-5, with D perhaps TRBD1 (6 bases). V shed 0 bases and J shed 4 bases, with 11 bases lying between them. The V gene's germline CDR1 is SGHRS and CDR2 YFSETQ. The CDR3 is 15 amino acids. This chain's CDR3 is CASSLDGTPNQPQHF. The CDR3, as DNA: TGCGCCAGCAGCTTGGACGGGACACCTAATCAGCCCCAGCATTTT.

Turning to this clone: The sample holds other DNA sequences that translate to the same CDR3. V usage is TRBV29-1 and J usage is TRBJ2-1, with TRBD1 matching over 9 bases. The CDR3 totals 14 residues. Germline CDR1 is SQVTM and CDR2 is ANQGSEA. Trimming removed 6 bases from V and 3 bases from J; junction bases left unmatched: 6. CDR3 sequence (DNA): TGCAGCGTGGCCCCGGGACAGGGCTACAATGAGCAGTTCTTC. It is translated as CSVAPGQGYNEQFF.

The chain combines TRBV7-2 with TRBJ2-7; a weak D match, TRBD1 (5 bases). Trimming took off 1 base at V and 7 bases at J, with 17 bases between the two ends. Germline values: CDR1 SGHTA, CDR2 FQGNSA. The CDR3 sequence is 15 residues long. The CDR3 DNA sequence: TGTGCCAGCAGCTTAGGGGGCTCATTTCTTAATGAGCAGTACTTC. Translated: CASSLGGSFLNEQYF.

The J gene is TRBJ2-2, the V gene TRBV15; D ambiguous. Between the trimmed V and J ends, which lost 0 bases and 7 bases, there was a span of 15 bases. Germline-derived CDR1 and CDR2 are LNHNV and YYDKDF (reference sequence). This CDR3 has 16 residues. The CDR3: CATSRDGRPSHGELFF. The CDR3 DNA reads as TGTGCCACCAGCAGAGATGGCAGGCCTTCCCACGGGGAGCTGTTTTTT.

CDR3: CASSLSLGGYNSPLHF. CDR3 DNA: TGTGCCAGCAGTTTAAGTTTGGGGGGTTATAATTCACCCCTCCACTTT. The V call is TRBV28, the J call TRBJ1-6, with a weak D call TRBD1 (5 bases). CDR1 and CDR2 (germline): MDHEN, SYDVKM. The CDR3 spans 16 residues. Trimming removed 2 bases at V and 4 bases at J, with 12 bases between.

This rearrangement joins TRBV19 to TRBJ2-1; D gene ambiguous. The germline V gene has CDR1 LNHDA and CDR2 SQIVND (reference sequence). V was pared by 5 bases and J by 0 bases, with 11 bases between. The CDR3 is made up of 15 amino acids. CDR3 coding DNA: TGTGCCAGTAGTCGGCGCAGCAGCTCCTACAATGAGCAGTTCTTC. It yields the protein CASSRRSSSYNEQFF.

The chain has TRBV30 and TRBJ2-3; possibly TRBD2 for D (5 bases). Trimming removed 1 base at V and 8 bases at J, with 7 bases between. CDR1 and CDR2 from the germline V gene are GTSNPN and SVGIG (reference sequence). This CDR3 is 11 amino acids long. CDR3 amino acids: CAWSGGSTQYF. CDR3 in DNA: TGTGCCTGGAGTGGTGGGAGTACGCAGTATTTT.

This chain uses TRBV2 with TRBJ1-4; 9 positions agree with TRBD1. Germline V gene data show CDR1 as SNHLY and CDR2 as FYNNEI. This CDR3 is 13 amino acids long. Trimming removed 9 bases from V and 3 bases from J; junction bases left unmatched: 2. The CDR3 nucleotides are TGTGCCAGACAGGGGGCTTCTAATGAAAAACTGTTTTTT. Its translation: CARQGASNEKLFF.

CDR3 sequence reads: CASSIFRAREQFF. The CDR3 DNA reads as TGTGCCAGTAGTATATTCCGGGCCCGGGAGCAGTTCTTC. The chain has TRBV19 and TRBJ2-1; D not resolved. The ends were cut back, 2 bases at V and 10 bases at J, with 12 bases in the middle. The CDR3 sequence is 13 residues long. Germline V gene sequence: CDR1 LNHDA, CDR2 SQIVND (reference sequence).

CDR3 protein: CASSFSGASGANVLTF. The CDR3, as DNA: TGTGCCAGCAGCTTTTCAGGGGCCTCTGGGGCCAACGTCCTGACTTTC. V is TRBV7-3 and J is TRBJ2-6; weak D call: TRBD1 (6 bases). Germline V gene sequence: CDR1 SGHTA, CDR2 FQGTGA. The CDR3 length is 16 residues. The V gene lost 3 bases and the J gene lost 0 bases, with 9 bases spanning the gap.

The chain is built from TRBV7-8 and TRBJ1-2; no definite D call. Germline assignment: CDR1 SGHVS and CDR2 FQNEAQ. Trimming removed 4 bases at V and 7 bases at J, with 10 bases between. The CDR3 loop spans 12 amino acids. CDR3 in amino acids: CASSSRVGGYTF. CDR3 nucleotides: TGTGCCAGCAGCTCGAGGGTGGGTGGCTACACCTTC.

The chain has TRBV2 and TRBJ2-3; 9 bases are shared with TRBD2. The CDR3 runs 15 residues. V lost 6 bases to trimming and J lost 2 bases; unmatched junction nucleotides: 6. Germline CDR1 reads SNHLY; CDR2 reads FYNNEI. CDR3 coding DNA: TGTGCCAGCAGGCCCCTAGCGGGACCCACAGATACGCAGTATTTT. It translates to CASRPLAGPTDTQYF.

The chain couples TRBV6-1 to TRBJ2-5; TRBD2 matches at 8 bases. The V and J ends lost 5 bases and 5 bases, in that order; junction bases with no gene match: 7. The CDR3 has 14 amino acids. Germline CDR1 is MNHNS and CDR2 is SASEGT. The DNA for the CDR3 is TGTGCCAGCAGTTCAAGCGGGAGTCGTGAGACCCAGTACTTC. Translating it yields CASSSSGSRETQYF.

This clone was observed a few times. J is TRBJ1-2 and V is TRBV6-5, with a weak D call TRBD1 (6 bases). This CDR3 has 15 residues. V lost 6 bases and J 3 bases, leaving 17 bases between the germline ends. The germline CDR1 and CDR2 sequences are MNHEY and SVGAGI. The DNA for the CDR3 is TGTGCCAGCAGACCCCCCCGGACAGTGGACTATGGCTACACCTTC. Its translation is CASRPPRTVDYGYTF.

In its sample, this clone was seen once. The V and J genes are TRBV7-3 and TRBJ2-3, with 8 bases matching TRBD2. This CDR3 comprises 15 residues. The germline V gene has CDR1 SGHTA and CDR2 FQGTGA. The V gene end was trimmed by 0 bases and the J gene end by 8 bases; junction bases not matched to a gene: 7. DNA of the CDR3: TGTGCCAGCAGCTTAACCGGGACTAGTGGGCCTACGCAGTATTTT. Protein sequence: CASSLTGTSGPTQYF.

This clone turned up a few times. This rearrangement joins TRBV5-1 to TRBJ2-7; maybe TRBD2 (6 bases). Per the germline V gene, CDR1 is SGHRS and CDR2 is YFSETQ. The CDR3 consists of 15 residues. V was clipped by 4 bases and J by 4 bases, with 18 bases between them. CDR3 sequence reads: CASSPDGSSVYEQYF. In DNA form, the CDR3 reads TGCGCCAGCAGCCCGGACGGGAGTTCGGTATACGAGCAGTACTTC.

The chain joins TRBV10-3 to TRBJ1-1; the match to TRBD1 covers 7 bases. The CDR3 consists of 15 residues. The J segment lost 1 base and the V segment lost 8 bases, leaving 10 bases of the junction unmatched. CDR1 is ENHRY and CDR2 is SYGVKD in the germline V gene. Here the CDR3 reads CAIRQGELGNTEAFF. Written as DNA, the CDR3 is TGTGCCATCCGACAGGGCGAGTTAGGGAACACTGAAGCTTTCTTT.

V gene TRBV30 combines with J gene TRBJ1-3; 7 positions match TRBD1. Germline loops: CDR1 GTSNPN, CDR2 SVGIG (reference sequence). The V and J ends lost 3 bases and 6 bases, in that order; junction bases with no gene match: 5. This CDR3 comprises 13 residues. The CDR3 nucleotides are TGTGCCTGGAGCGTCCAGGGGGTAAACACCATATATTTT. Amino acid sequence: CAWSVQGVNTIYF.

This chain connects TRBV3-1 (or the pseudogene TRBV3-2) to TRBJ2-7; perhaps TRBD2 as D (6 bases). Germline V CDR1 and CDR2: LGHDT, YNNKEL (reference sequence). CDR3 length: 13 residues. Trimming cost V 3 bases and J 6 bases, with 12 bases left between them. The CDR3 reads CASSQGVRGEQYF. In DNA, the CDR3 is TGTGCCAGCAGCCAGGGGGTGCGGGGCGAGCAGTACTTC.